The rows below give T cell receptor beta chains drawn from one sample of a study of cytomegalovirus exposure and HLA in healthy donors. Sequencing used immunoSEQ multiplex PCR; TCRdb keeps in-frame clones, though not all of them. The repertoire holds around 130,000 clones, with roughly 90% as singletons. The sequenced material came from PBMCs. Receptors were obtained from a man aged 25-45 years in good health and CMV-seronegative. The CDR3 runs from the conserved cysteine through the conserved F or W. A D gene is named only where the DNA matches it firmly. Clone size is stated in some rows and not others, as once, few, many or a class when expanded.

TRBJ1-2 TRBV29-1 . . CSAMDSNYGYTF TGCAGCGCTATGGACAGTAACTATGGCTACACCTTC
TRBJ1-2 TRBV7-9 once . CASSLGQTYGYTF TGTGCCAGCAGCCTAGGACAGACGTATGGCTACACCTTC
TRBJ2-7 TRBV19 . . CASSITGSYEQYF TGTGCCAGTAGTATTACAGGGTCCTACGAGCAGTACTTC
TRBJ2-7 TRBV7-8 . . CASSLRRMAYEQYF TGTGCCAGCAGCCTGAGGAGAATGGCCTACGAGCAGTACTTC
TRBJ1-3 TRBV9 . . CASSVGPPGTIYF TGTGCCAGCAGCGTAGGACCTCCGGGCACCATATATTTT
TRBJ2-3 TRBV19 . . CASSIQGAAGADTQYF TGTGCCAGTAGTATACAGGGAGCAGCAGGGGCAGATACGCAGTATTTT
TRBJ2-7 TRBV10-3 . . CAISEGRGEQYF TGTGCCATCAGTGAGGGCAGGGGCGAGCAGTACTTC
TRBJ1-2 TRBV19 . TRBD1 CASSGGGRGLYGYTF TGTGCCAGTAGTGGCGGGGGCAGGGGGCTGTATGGCTACACCTTC
TRBJ1-4 TRBV7-9 . . CASSLGTGMGAEKLFF TGTGCCAGCAGCTTAGGAACCGGGATGGGTGCTGAAAAACTGTTTTTT
TRBJ2-7 TRBV28 . . CASSFPTGNHAKQYF TGTGCCAGCAGTTTCCCGACCGGGAACCATGCCAAGCAGTACTTC
TRBJ1-3 TRBV19 . . CASSTPGGYSGNTIYF TGTGCCAGTAGTACACCGGGGGGGTATTCTGGAAACACCATATATTTT
TRBJ2-7 TRBV28 few . CASSLSPDNYEQYF TGTGCCAGCAGTTTATCCCCAGACAACTACGAGCAGTACTTC
TRBJ1-1 TRBV7-8 once . CASSLGPHPNTEAFF TGTGCCAGCAGCTTAGGTCCACACCCGAACACTGAAGCTTTCTTT
TRBJ1-2 TRBV7-2 . . CASSTSTRNYYGYTF TGTGCCAGCAGCACGTCGACGAGGAACTACTATGGCTACACCTTC
TRBJ1-5 TRBV5-6 . . CASSPGAGDQPQHF TGTGCCAGCAGCCCGGGCGCAGGGGACCAGCCCCAGCATTTT
TRBJ2-5 TRBV4-1 . TRBD2 CASSQDKLAGRTQYF TGCGCCAGCAGCCAAGATAAACTAGCGGGGAGGACCCAGTACTTC
TRBJ2-2 TRBV10-3 . . CAIRTNQGGELFF TGTGCCATCAGAACTAACCAGGGCGGGGAGCTGTTTTTT
TRBJ1-2 TRBV6-1 . TRBD1 CASSGTDRGGGYTF TGTGCCAGCAGCGGAACCGACAGGGGGGGTGGCTACACCTTC
TRBJ2-3 TRBV7-8 . TRBD2 CASSSPLWLAGNTDTQYF TGTGCCAGCAGCTCACCCCTGTGGCTAGCGGGTAACACAGATACGCAGTATTTT
TRBJ2-7 TRBV5-6 once . CASGEVPSSYEQYF TGTGCCAGCGGGGAGGTTCCTAGCTCCTACGAGCAGTACTTC
TRBJ2-7 TRBV7-2 . TRBD1 CASGKPGQASYEQYF TGTGCCAGCGGTAAACCGGGACAGGCTTCCTACGAGCAGTACTTC
TRBJ1-6 TRBV5-8 . TRBD1 CASSWGDSWGISPLHF TGTGCCAGCAGCTGGGGGGACAGTTGGGGCATTTCACCCCTCCACTTT
TRBJ2-7 TRBV19 . TRBD1 CASSPAGTGPYEQYF TGTGCCAGTAGTCCCGCCGGGACAGGGCCCTACGAGCAGTACTTC
TRBJ2-1 TRBV19 . . CASSTGFPYNEQFF TGTGCCAGTTCTACAGGGTTTCCCTACAATGAGCAGTTCTTC
TRBJ2-2 TRBV10-3 few . CAISELQGGTGELFF TGTGCCATCAGTGAGTTGCAGGGGGGCACCGGGGAGCTGTTTTTT
TRBJ1-1 TRBV6-1 . . CASKTTGLYTEAFF TGTGCCAGCAAAACAACAGGGCTTTACACTGAAGCTTTCTTT
TRBJ2-5 TRBV5-1 . TRBD2 CASSFNGGVETQYF TGCGCCAGCAGCTTCAATGGGGGGGTAGAGACCCAGTACTTC
TRBJ2-3 TRBV7-9 . . CASYYAGSTDTQYF TGTGCCAGCTATTACGCCGGTAGCACAGATACGCAGTATTTT
TRBJ1-2 TRBV28 . . CASSLGGADYGYTF TGTGCCAGCAGTTTAGGGGGGGCGGACTATGGCTACACCTTC
TRBJ2-5 TRBV21-1 . . CASSKDRAYQETQYF TGTGCCAGCAGCAAAGACAGGGCGTACCAAGAGACCCAGTACTTC
TRBJ2-3 TRBV19 . . CASRSNGFSRADTQYF TGTGCCAGTAGATCTAACGGGTTCTCCCGGGCAGATACGCAGTATTTT
TRBJ1-5 TRBV4-2 . . CASSQDTGLNQPQHF TGTGCCAGCAGCCAAGATACCGGACTTAATCAGCCCCAGCATTTT
TRBJ2-3 TRBV5-6 few TRBD2 CASSLRGTSGGRTDTQYF TGTGCCAGCAGCCTCAGGGGGACTAGCGGGGGACGGACAGATACGCAGTATTTT
TRBJ1-2 TRBV19 . . CASSMLGVGYTF TGTGCCAGTAGTATGTTGGGAGTAGGCTACACCTTC
TRBJ2-5 TRBV10-2 . TRBD2 CASRRLAGYQETQYF TGCGCCAGCAGGAGACTAGCGGGGTACCAAGAGACCCAGTACTTC
TRBJ1-1 TRBV5-1 . . CASSLSQKNTEAFF TGCGCCAGCAGCTTAAGTCAGAAGAACACTGAAGCTTTCTTT
TRBJ1-2 TRBV4-3 . TRBD1 CASSQDKGADYGYTF TGCGCCAGCAGCCAAGATAAGGGGGCGGACTATGGCTACACCTTC
TRBJ1-2 TRBV7-2 . TRBD1 CASSLGQGKVYGYTF TGTGCCAGCAGCTTAGGACAGGGAAAGGTCTATGGCTACACCTTC
TRBJ2-7 TRBV19 . . CASSIPKDGGYEQYF TGTGCCAGTAGTATACCCAAGGACGGGGGATACGAGCAGTACTTC
TRBJ2-7 TRBV27 . TRBD1 CASSLLLGTEIYEQYF TGTGCCAGCAGTCTCCTCCTCGGGACAGAGATCTACGAGCAGTACTTC
TRBJ2-7 TRBV5-5 . . CASSPNYEQYF TGTGCCAGCAGCCCAAACTACGAGCAGTACTTC
TRBJ2-7 TRBV7-9 . TRBD1 CASSIRTGGTSYEQYF TGTGCCAGCAGCATAAGAACAGGGGGCACATCCTACGAGCAGTACTTC
TRBJ1-2 TRBV18 . . CASSGTGNSQYGYTF TGTGCCAGCTCAGGAACAGGGAACAGTCAGTATGGCTACACCTTC
TRBJ1-1 TRBV25-1 . TRBD1 CASKRDRATEAFF TGTGCCAGCAAGAGAGACAGGGCCACTGAAGCTTTCTTT
TRBJ2-3 TRBV27 . . CASSTGRGRADTQYF TGTGCCAGCAGTACGGGGCGGGGACGGGCGGATACGCAGTATTTT
TRBJ1-6 TRBV19 . . CASRQPGHSPLHF TGTGCCAGTCGACAGCCCGGGCATTCACCCCTCCACTTT
TRBJ1-5 TRBV6-5 . TRBD1 CASSYSNRGYQPQHF TGTGCCAGCAGTTACTCTAACAGGGGCTATCAGCCCCAGCATTTT
TRBJ1-2 TRBV5-1 . TRBD1 CASSFVTGQRAYGYTF TGCGCCAGCAGCTTTGTTACGGGACAGCGGGCCTATGGCTACACCTTC
TRBJ2-7 TRBV7-2 once . CASSLSSSYEQYF TGTGCCAGCAGCTTAAGTAGCTCCTACGAGCAGTACTTC
TRBJ1-5 TRBV11-2 . TRBD1 CASSWNDRGGNQPQHF TGTGCCAGCAGCTGGAACGACAGGGGAGGGAATCAGCCCCAGCATTTT
TRBJ2-2 TRBV6-1 . . CASRIGGNTGELFF TGTGCCAGCAGGATTGGGGGCAACACCGGGGAGCTGTTTTTT
TRBJ1-5 TRBV4-2 . TRBD1 CASSQRQGSNQPQHF TGTGCCAGCAGCCAAAGACAGGGTAGCAATCAGCCCCAGCATTTT